This T cell receptor beta chain was found in a study of blood T cell repertoires in COVID-19. Study-level background: T cells, B-cell-depleted T cells, or PBMCs supplied cDNA or gDNA.

Per germline, CDR1 MNHNY and CDR2 SVGAGI (reference sequence). The CDR3 has 14 residues. Trimming left V 2 bases short and J 1 base short, with 7 bases between. Only a few counts were recorded for this clone. Assay used: immunoSEQ multiplex PCR; TCRdb lists only in-frame clones, some missing. This table has 85,000 to 100,000 clones, 90% appearing once. The rearrangement links TRBV6-6 to TRBJ2-3, with D unresolved. Material: peripheral blood. The receptor was derived from a man between 60 and 75 years old with acute or convalescent COVID-19. CDR3 loop: CASSYELGTDTQYF. Written as DNA, the CDR3 is TGTGCCAGCAGTTACGAACTGGGCACAGATACGCAGTATTTT.